This T cell receptor (beta chain) emerged from a study of control samples from healthy donors and cancer patients. CDR3 size: 14 residues. Deletions cut 8 bases from V and 1 base from J, with 14 bases between. The assay was immunoSEQ multiplex PCR, and TCRdb's table has in-frame clones only and misses some. This table holds about 410,000 clones, about nine tenths found once. This sequence was found in a man in his forties with head and neck cancer. The material sequenced was PBMCs. The chain employs TRBV5-3 and TRBJ2-3, with D tentatively TRBD2 (6 bases). TRBV5-3 is placed among ORFs of uncertain function. CDR3 residues: CARPKRVCTDTQYF. In nucleotides, the CDR3 is TGTGCCAGGCCCAAGCGGGTGTGCACAGATACGCAGTATTTT.